This TCR beta chain derives from a study of CD8+CD57+ T cells in acquired aplastic anemia. At the level of the study: Average DNA yield from sorted CD4+ and CD8+ cells was 3.2 ug.

Patients sequenced had flow cytometry evidence of CD8+CD57+ cell expansion. The TCR beta profiling, which covered VDJ combination and CDR3 sequence, was carried out using genomic DNA as the template. TCRdb reanalysed the reads using MiXCR and keeps one entry per CDR3 protein. The table shows about 150,000 distinct CDR3 sequences, with around 43% occurring only once. The CDR3 loop spans 14 amino acids. V was pared by 5 bases and J by 2 bases, with 5 bases of the junction left unmatched. Germline V gene sequence: CDR1 SGHVS, CDR2 FQNEAQ. The chain employs TRBV7-8 and TRBJ2-7, with 8 bases aligning to TRBD1. This sequence originates from a human donor with aplastic anemia. Sequenced: sorted CD4+, CD8+, or CD8+CD57+ T cells (not recorded which) from PBMCs. CDR3 bases: TGTGCCAGCAGCGTCGGACAGGGTCCCTACGAGCAGTACGTC. Translating it yields CASSVGQGPYEQYV.